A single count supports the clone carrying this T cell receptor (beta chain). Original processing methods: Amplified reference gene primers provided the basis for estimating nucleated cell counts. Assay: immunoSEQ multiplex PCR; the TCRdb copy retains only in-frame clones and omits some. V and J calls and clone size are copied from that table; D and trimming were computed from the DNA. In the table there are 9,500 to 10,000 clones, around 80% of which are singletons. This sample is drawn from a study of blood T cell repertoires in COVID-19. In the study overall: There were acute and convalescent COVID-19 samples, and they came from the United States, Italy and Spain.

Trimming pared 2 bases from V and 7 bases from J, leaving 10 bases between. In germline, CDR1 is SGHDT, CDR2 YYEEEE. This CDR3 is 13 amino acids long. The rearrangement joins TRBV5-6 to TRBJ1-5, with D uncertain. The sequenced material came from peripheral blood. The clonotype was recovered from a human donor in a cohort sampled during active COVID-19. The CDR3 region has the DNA TGTGCCAGCAGCTTTTCGGTTGTCCAGCCCCAGCATTTT. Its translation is CASSFSVVQPQHF.